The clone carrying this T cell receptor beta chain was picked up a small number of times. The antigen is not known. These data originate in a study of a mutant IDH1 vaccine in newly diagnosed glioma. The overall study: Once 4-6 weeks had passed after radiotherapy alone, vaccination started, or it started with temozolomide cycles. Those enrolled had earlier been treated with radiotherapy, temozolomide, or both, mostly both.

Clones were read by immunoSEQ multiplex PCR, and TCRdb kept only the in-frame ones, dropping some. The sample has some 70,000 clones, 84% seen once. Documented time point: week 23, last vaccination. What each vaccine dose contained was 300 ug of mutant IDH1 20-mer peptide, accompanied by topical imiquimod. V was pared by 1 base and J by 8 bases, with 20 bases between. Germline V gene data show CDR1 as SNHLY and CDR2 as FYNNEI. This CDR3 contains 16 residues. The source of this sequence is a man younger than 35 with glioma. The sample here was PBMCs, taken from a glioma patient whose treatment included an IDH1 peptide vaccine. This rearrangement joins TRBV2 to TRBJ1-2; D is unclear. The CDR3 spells CASSEVGFAAYGGYTF. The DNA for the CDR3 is TGTGCCAGCAGTGAAGTCGGTTTCGCGGCTTATGGGGGCTACACCTTC. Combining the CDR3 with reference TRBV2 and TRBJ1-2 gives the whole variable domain EPEVTQTPSHQVTQMGQEVILRCVPISNHLYFYWYRQILGQKVEFLVSFYNNEISEKSEIFDDQFSVERPDGSNFTLKIRSTKLEDSAMYFCASSEVGFAAYGGYTFGSGTRLTVV.